This paragraph reports one TCR beta chain. Its antigen is still unknown. Some clones are missing from TCRdb's copy, which holds only in-frame ones; the method was immunoSEQ multiplex PCR. The sample yields about 19,000 clones, roughly 82% seen once. These data belong to a study of graft-versus-host responses after intestinal transplantation. Whole-study context: Grafts were multivisceral, liver-intestinal, or isolated intestinal.

Germline V gene lookup returns CDR1 SEHNR and CDR2 FQNEAQ (reference sequence). Trimming took off 5 bases at V and 2 bases at J, with 7 bases between the two ends. The CDR3 is 12 amino acids. General observations from the study: Early post-transplant HvG declines showed an association with peak circulating GvH clone levels. GvH clones were identified in recipient marrow, with some first appearing in ileum or blood. Allografts from individuals with graft-donor T cell macrochimerism displayed high graft-versus-host to host-versus-graft clonal ratios.

Sequenced material: PBMCs, taken 14 days after transplant. The TCR comes from a human patient who received an intestinal transplant, so some T cells may come from the graft donor. V and J are TRBV7-9 and TRBJ2-7, with D possibly matching TRBD1 (6 bases). CDR3 bases: TGTGCCAGCAGCCGGGACACCTACGAGCAGTACTTC. This encodes CASSRDTYEQYF.